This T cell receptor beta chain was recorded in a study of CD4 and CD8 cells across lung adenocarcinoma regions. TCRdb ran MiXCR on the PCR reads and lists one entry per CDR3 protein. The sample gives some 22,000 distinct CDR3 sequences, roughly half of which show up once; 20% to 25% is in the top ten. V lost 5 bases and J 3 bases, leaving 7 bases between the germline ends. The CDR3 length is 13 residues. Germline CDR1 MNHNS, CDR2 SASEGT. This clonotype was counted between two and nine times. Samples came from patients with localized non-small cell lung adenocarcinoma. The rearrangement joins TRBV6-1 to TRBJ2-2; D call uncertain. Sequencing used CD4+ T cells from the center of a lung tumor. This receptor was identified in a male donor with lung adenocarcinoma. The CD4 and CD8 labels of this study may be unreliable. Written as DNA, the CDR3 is TGTGCCAGCAGTCCCGATGACACCGGGGAGCTGTTTTTT. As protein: CASSPDDTGELFF.